Listed below are T cell receptor beta chains from one sample, sequenced in a study of human T cells and chemical hapten exposure. A single record per CDR3 protein comes from TCRdb applying MiXCR to the RACE reads. Here the sample spans about 94,000 distinct CDR3 sequences, about 9.3% being singletons. The specimen was whole blood, collected in connection with sensitization to the hapten diphenylcyclopropenone (DPC). The receptors come from a woman aged 40 to 50 with alopecia areata. Some clones in this sample may be carry-over from other donors' samples. Both conserved end residues are part of each CDR3. Fields, in order: D gene, clone size, J gene, V gene, CDR3 protein, CDR3 DNA. A D gene is named only where the DNA matches it firmly. For some rows the clone size is stated as once, few or many, or as a class when expanded; others skip it.

>-|few|TRBJ1-6|TRBV27
CASSLGTWNNSPLHF
TGTGCCAGCAGTCTGGGGACGTGGAATAATTCACCCCTCCACTTT
>-|many|TRBJ1-1|TRBV7-8
CASSWRGFNTEAFF
TGTGCCAGCAGCTGGAGGGGCTTTAACACTGAAGCTTTCTTT
>-|many|TRBJ1-1|TRBV11-1
CASSLESRGGRAFF
TGTGCCAGCAGCTTAGAATCGCGGGGTGGTAGAGCTTTCTTT
>-|-|TRBJ2-7|TRBV7-9
CASSSFSSDRLYEQYF
TGTGCCAGCAGCTCCTTTTCGTCCGACAGGTTATACGAGCAGTACTTC
>-|few|TRBJ2-1|TRBV6-2/TRBV6-3
CASSLSGGPISEQFF
TGTGCCAGCAGTCTCTCGGGCGGGCCCATCTCGGAGCAGTTCTTC
>TRBD2|-|TRBJ2-1|TRBV30
CATGPAGGDEQFF
TGTGCCACCGGTCCAGCGGGAGGTGATGAGCAGTTCTTC
>-|few|TRBJ2-3|TRBV5-8
CASSLVLGSADTQYF
TGTGCCAGCAGCTTGGTTTTGGGGAGCGCAGATACGCAGTATTTT
>TRBD2|few|TRBJ2-5|TRBV7-3
CASSRSGTTQETQYF
TGTGCCAGCAGCCGATCCGGGACTACCCAAGAGACCCAGTACTTC
>-|-|TRBJ1-4|TRBV4-3
CASSQVGPGEKLFF
TGCGCCAGCAGCCAAGTAGGGCCTGGTGAAAAACTGTTTTTT
>-|many|TRBJ2-2|TRBV7-3
CASSLTPGMAGELFF
TGTGCCAGCAGCTTAACCCCCGGGATGGCCGGGGAGCTGTTTTTT
>TRBD1|many|TRBJ2-7|TRBV7-6
CASSGRTGRQYF
TGTGCCAGCAGCGGGCGGACAGGACGGCAGTACTTC
>-|few|TRBJ1-1|TRBV18
CASSPRQATEAFF
TGTGCCAGCTCACCAAGACAGGCTACCGAAGCTTTCTTT
>TRBD1|-|TRBJ1-1|TRBV11-1
CASSSPGGPRNTEAFF
TGTGCCAGCAGCTCACCAGGGGGCCCCAGGAACACTGAAGCTTTCTTT
>-|-|TRBJ1-2|TRBV15
CATSREVYGYTF
TGTGCCACCAGCAGAGAGGTCTATGGCTACACCTTC
>TRBD2|few|TRBJ2-3|TRBV12-3/TRBV12-4
CASSREGHPDTQYF
TGTGCCAGCAGTCGGGAGGGCCATCCGGATACGCAGTATTTT
>-|many|TRBJ2-2|TRBV3-1
CASRTSYTGELFF
TGTGCCAGCCGAACTTCTTACACCGGGGAGCTGTTTTTT
>-|few|TRBJ2-7|TRBV20-1
CSAQPGLMGEQYF
TGCAGTGCCCAACCGGGCCTTATGGGGGAGCAGTACTTC
>-|-|TRBJ1-1|TRBV2
CASSEVGQSEAFF
TGTGCCAGCAGTGAAGTCGGACAGTCTGAAGCTTTCTTT
>-|-|TRBJ2-2|TRBV11-2
CASSLGYGNTGELFF
TGTGCCAGCAGCTTAGGGTACGGGAACACCGGGGAGCTGTTTTTT
>-|many|TRBJ2-1|TRBV7-9
CASSPRPGPYNEQFF
TGTGCCAGCAGCCCGCGACCCGGACCCTACAATGAGCAGTTCTTC
>TRBD1|few|TRBJ1-1|TRBV29-1
CSAQDRGSTEAFF
TGCAGCGCCCAGGACAGGGGAAGCACTGAAGCTTTCTTT
>-|-|TRBJ2-1|TRBV5-1
CASSLNRVGSYNEQFF
TGCGCCAGCAGCTTGAATCGCGTAGGCTCCTACAATGAGCAGTTCTTC
>-|-|TRBJ1-1|TRBV3-1
CASSQELVRGTEAFF
TGTGCCAGCAGCCAAGAACTCGTAAGGGGCACCGAGGCTTTCTTT
>TRBD1|-|TRBJ1-1|TRBV28
CASSYSGTAEAFF
TGTGCCAGCAGTTACTCCGGGACAGCGGAGGCTTTCTTT
>-|many|TRBJ1-3|TRBV29-1
CSVEESVQASGNTIYF
TGCAGCGTTGAAGAGAGTGTACAGGCCTCTGGAAACACCATATATTTT
>-|-|TRBJ2-3|TRBV5-6
CASSFGQDTQYF
TGTGCCAGCAGCTTTGGACAGGATACGCAGTATTTT
>-|many|TRBJ2-4|TRBV24-1
CATSDLNSYIQYF
TGTGCCACCAGTGATTTAAACAGTTACATTCAGTACTTC
>TRBD2|-|TRBJ2-3|TRBV28
CASSSETSGSGGTDTQYF
TGTGCCAGCAGTTCGGAGACTAGCGGGAGTGGGGGCACAGATACGCAGTATTTT
>-|many|TRBJ2-7|TRBV7-2
CASTVGGGTYEQYF
TGTGCCAGCACCGTAGGGGGGGGTACCTACGAGCAGTACTTC
>-|many|TRBJ1-2|TRBV11-1
CASSSQGYYGYTF
TGTGCCAGCAGCTCACAGGGTTACTATGGCTACACCTTC
>-|few|TRBJ2-1|TRBV9
CASSAPRYNEQFF
TGTGCCAGCAGCGCCCCCCGGTACAATGAGCAGTTCTTC
>TRBD1|-|TRBJ1-1|TRBV2
CASSSDRLMNTEAFF
TGTGCCAGCAGTTCGGACAGGCTCATGAACACTGAAGCTTTCTTT
>-|few|TRBJ2-2|TRBV4-3
CASSQDRGVMGGELFF
TGCGCCAGCAGCCAAGATCGCGGGGTTATGGGCGGGGAGCTGTTTTTT
>-|few|TRBJ2-3|TRBV19
CASSIGSPDTQYF
TGTGCCAGTAGTATTGGTTCCCCAGATACGCAGTATTTT
>-|-|TRBJ2-2|TRBV4-3
CASSQGLTRVFAGELFF
TGCGCCAGCAGCCAGGGATTGACTAGGGTTTTCGCCGGGGAGCTGTTTTTT
>TRBD1|few|TRBJ2-7|TRBV5-1
CASRQRTGGHEQYF
TGCGCCAGCAGACAGCGGACAGGGGGCCACGAGCAGTACTTC
>-|few|TRBJ2-7|TRBV20-1
CSARGLTEQYF
TGCAGTGCTAGAGGTTTAACCGAGCAGTACTTC
>TRBD1|-|TRBJ2-2|TRBV12-3/TRBV12-4
CASSLTGTVITGELFF
TGTGCCAGCAGTCTAACCGGGACAGTGATCACCGGGGAGCTGTTTTTT
>-|few|TRBJ2-7|TRBV5-8
CASSPLTVSYEQYF
TGTGCCAGCAGCCCGCTGACAGTCTCCTACGAGCAGTACTTC